This TCR beta chain is drawn from a study of T cell changes during pregnancy in multiple sclerosis. The CDR3 length is 14 residues. The V end lost 0 bases, the J end lost 5 bases, and 11 bases lay between the germline ends. Germline lookup yields CDR1 WNHNN and CDR2 SYGVQD (reference sequence). Assay used: immunoSEQ multiplex PCR; TCRdb lists only in-frame clones, some missing. This sample has 100,000 or so clones, with almost 95% found just once. The chain carries TRBV10-1 and TRBJ2-7, with a possible D match to TRBD1 (6 bases). The sequences come from peripheral blood, collected before pregnancy. This sequence was found in a female donor with multiple sclerosis, enrolled in a pregnancy study. The CDR3 sequence: CASSESGALDEQYF. The CDR3 coding sequence is TGCGCCAGCAGTGAGTCGGGGGCGTTGGACGAGCAGTACTTC.